The 32 T cell receptor beta chains below all came from one sample that was sequenced in a study of post-analysis software for immune sequencing data. General study findings and limits: In patients, TRBV5-6, TRBV5-1 and TRBV20-1 belonged to five TRBV segments found more frequently than in controls.

No antigen is known for these receptors. Tagging with unique molecular identifiers was a feature of the TCR beta cDNA libraries. A single record per CDR3 protein comes from TCRdb applying MiXCR to the PCR reads. The table has more than 350,000 distinct CDR3 sequences, 39% seen once. Material for sequencing was blood. The source is a girl aged 2 to 9 with multiple sclerosis.

There are a few counts of this clonotype. V gene TRBV4-3 combines with J gene TRBJ2-5; 7 bases agree with TRBD2. The germline V gene has CDR1 LGHNA and CDR2 YSLEER. Trimming removed 0 bases from V and 4 bases from J; junction bases left unmatched: 8. The CDR3 runs to 16 residues. DNA of the CDR3: TGCGCCAGCAGCCAAGAGTTGGGAGGGAGAGGAGAGACCCAGTACTTC. Protein sequence: CASSQELGGRGETQYF.

This clonotype was seen only a few times. This sequence joins TRBV12-3 or TRBV12-4 and TRBJ1-4; no definite D call. The CDR3 length is 13 residues. Trimming shortened V by 6 bases and J by 7 bases, and 12 bases separated the two germline ends. CDR3 DNA sequence: TGTGCCAGCAGAGCCGCATTAGGTGAAAAACTGTTTTTT. Protein: CASRAALGEKLFF.

This clonotype has a handful of counts. The chain couples TRBV7-3 to TRBJ2-5; D assignment may be TRBD1 or TRBD2 (6 bases each). The germline gives CDR1 SGHTA, CDR2 FQGTGA. The CDR3 runs 17 residues. The V gene lost 0 bases and the J gene lost 5 bases, with 19 bases spanning the gap. The DNA of the CDR3 is TGTGCCAGCAGCTTAACGGGGGGCCAGGAGCCTTGGGAGACCCAGTACTTC. Its translation is CASSLTGGQEPWETQYF. The full variable domain, in which reference TRBV7-3 and TRBJ2-5 provide the parts outside the CDR3, is GAGVSQTPSNKVTEKGKYVELRCDPISGHTALYWYRQSLGQGPEFLIYFQGTGAADDSGLPNDRFFAVRPEGSVSTLKIQRTERGDSAVYLCASSLTGGQEPWETQYFGPGTRLLVL.

This clonotype showed up just a few times. This rearrangement joins TRBV5-1 to TRBJ2-7, with 10 bases matching TRBD2. Trimming took 2 bases from V and 5 from J; bases not matched to a gene: 4. The CDR3 runs 14 residues. Germline V gene sequence: CDR1 SGHRS, CDR2 YFSETQ. The CDR3, as DNA: TGCGCCAGCAGCTTACAGCGGGAGGGCGACGAGCAGTACTTC. Its translation: CASSLQREGDEQYF.

There are a few counts of this clonotype. This chain uses TRBV7-8 with TRBJ2-7; TRBD1 matches 10 bases. J lost 4 bases, V lost 6 bases, and 15 bases had no gene match. Germline V CDR1 and CDR2: SGHVS, FQNEAQ. This CDR3 is 17 amino acids long. The CDR3 loop is CASSRFGGTGVSYEQYF. The CDR3 bases are TGTGCCAGCAGTCGTTTTGGGGGGACAGGGGTTTCGTACGAGCAGTACTTC.

This chain links TRBV10-3 with TRBJ2-7; D gene uncertain. Trimming removed 4 bases from V and 2 bases from J, with 6 bases in between. Germline CDR1 reads ENHRY; CDR2 reads SYGVKD. The CDR3 has 12 residues. The CDR3 sequence: CAISGQAYEQYF. The CDR3 DNA reads TGTGCCATCAGTGGTCAGGCCTACGAGCAGTACTTC.

This clonotype was detected a few times. The chain combines TRBV7-2 with TRBJ1-6; unclear D gene. The CDR3 has 12 residues. V was cut by 1 base and J by 10 bases, with 5 bases left in between. Germline loops: CDR1 SGHTA, CDR2 FQGNSA. The CDR3 DNA sequence: TGTGCCAGCAGCTTAGACGGATCACCCCTCCACTTT. Protein: CASSLDGSPLHF.

V is TRBV29-1 and J is TRBJ2-1; 11 bases match TRBD2. V shed 5 bases and J 7 bases; nucleotides not matched to a gene: 1. The germline V gene has CDR1 SQVTM and CDR2 ANQGSEA. The CDR3 has 12 residues. The DNA of the CDR3 is TGCAGCGTTCGGACTAGCGGGAATGAGCAGTTCTTC. Residues: CSVRTSGNEQFF.

This clonotype was counted only a few times. The genes are TRBV15 and TRBJ2-1; 14 nucleotides agree with TRBD2. The CDR3 is 19 residues long. V lost 5 bases and J lost 1; bases outside the gene matches: 10. Germline loops: CDR1 LNHNV, CDR2 YYDKDF (reference sequence). The CDR3 region is CATSAPGTSGRGSYNEQFF. The DNA for the CDR3 is TGTGCCACCAGCGCCCCCGGGACTAGCGGGAGAGGGTCCTACAATGAGCAGTTCTTC.

This chain uses TRBV7-2 with TRBJ2-5; 8 bases are a match to TRBD2. Germline V gene lookup returns CDR1 SGHTA and CDR2 FQGNSA. The CDR3 has 15 residues. V gave up 4 bases and J gave up 4 bases; unmatched junction bases: 8. The CDR3 spells CASSYETLAGETQYF. The CDR3 region has the DNA TGTGCCAGCAGCTACGAAACGCTAGCGGGAGAGACCCAGTACTTC.

This clonotype has just a few counts. V gene TRBV5-6 combines with J gene TRBJ1-2, with a weak D call TRBD1 (6 bases). V was trimmed by 0 bases and J by 4 bases, leaving 10 bases between them. The CDR3 loop spans 14 amino acids. Germline V gene sequence: CDR1 SGHDT, CDR2 YYEEEE. The CDR3 nucleotides read TGTGCCAGCAGCTTGGGAACAGGGAGCTATGGCTACACCTTC. It specifies CASSLGTGSYGYTF.

This clonotype came up once. A read error may explain this, as a much larger clone is one base away. This rearrangement joins TRBV29-1 to TRBJ2-7; D might be TRBD2 (6 bases). Trimming left V 1 base short and J 12 bases short, with 16 bases between. The V gene's germline CDR1 is SQVTM and CDR2 ANQGSEA. This CDR3 comprises 12 residues. The CDR3 sequence is CSVEAGDLSSYF. The CDR3 nucleotides read TGCAGCGTTGAAGCGGGGGACCTCTCCTCGTACTTC.

The CDR3 sequence is CASYAGNEQYF. CDR3 DNA sequence: TGTGCCTCCTATGCAGGGAACGAGCAGTACTTC. The chain uses TRBV30 and TRBJ2-5; D possibly corresponds to TRBD1 (5 bases). The J call is uncertain, as TRBJ2-7 better fits the DNA end. There are 11 residues in the CDR3. CDR1 and CDR2 from the germline V gene are GTSNPN and SVGIG (reference sequence).

The chain joins TRBV9 to TRBJ1-1; 7 bases line up with TRBD1. The CDR3 contains 14 residues. Unmatched junction bases numbered 5, after V lost 3 bases and J lost 3 bases. From germline, CDR1 is SGDLS and CDR2 YYNGEE. For the CDR3, the DNA is TGTGCCAGCAGCGCACATACAGGGGACACTGAAGCTTTCTTT. Its translation is CASSAHTGDTEAFF.

The genes are TRBV12-3 or TRBV12-4 and TRBJ2-3; 11 positions match TRBD2. This CDR3 has 16 amino acids. Trimming removed 5 bases from V and 4 bases from J; junction bases left unmatched: 8. CDR3 sequence reads: CASSAGTSGDADTQYF. The CDR3 DNA reads as TGTGCCAGCAGTGCCGGGACTAGCGGAGATGCAGATACGCAGTATTTT.

The chain carries TRBV29-1 and TRBJ1-2; D possibly corresponds to TRBD1 (5 bases). Trimming took 0 bases from V and 1 from J, leaving 9 bases between them. The CDR3 has 14 residues. Germline values: CDR1 SQVTM, CDR2 ANQGSEA. CDR3 bases: TGCAGCGTTGAAGACAGGGTGGATAACTATGGCTACACCTTC. Translated, it gives CSVEDRVDNYGYTF. Combining the CDR3 with reference TRBV29-1 and TRBJ1-2 gives the whole variable domain SAVISQKPSRDICQRGTSLTIQCQVDSQVTMMFWYRQQPGQSLTLIATANQGSEATYESGFVIDKFPISRPNLTFSTLTVSNMSPEDSSIYLCSVEDRVDNYGYTFGSGTRLTVV.

Notes on this clonotype: A single base separates this from a much larger clone, so it may be a read error. The chain combines TRBV24-1 with TRBJ1-4; 9 nucleotides line up with TRBD1. The CDR3 consists of 15 residues. Per germline, CDR1 KGHDR and CDR2 SFDVKD. CDR3 sequence: CATSDGGQGNGKLFF. CDR3 nucleotides: TGTGCCACCAGTGATGGAGGACAGGGGAATGGAAAACTGTTTTTT.

This clonotype was counted only a few times. The chain is built from TRBV14 and TRBJ2-1; weak D call: TRBD2 (5 bases). The V gene lost 4 bases and the J gene lost 4 bases, with 14 bases spanning the gap. Germline V gives CDR1 SGHDN, CDR2 FVKESK. CDR3 size: 15 residues. Here the CDR3 reads CASSPIGGGYNEQFF. The DNA for the CDR3 is TGTGCCAGCAGCCCCATCGGAGGCGGATACAATGAGCAGTTCTTC.

This clonotype was observed a single time. The chain is built from TRBV2 and TRBJ1-4, with a weak D call TRBD1 (5 bases). Deletions cut 6 bases from V and 0 bases from J, with 11 bases between. From germline, CDR1 is SNHLY and CDR2 FYNNEI. The CDR3 runs 15 residues. The CDR3 nucleotides are TGTGCCAGCAGGGACCGGGGCCCAACTAATGAAAAACTGTTTTTT. Residues: CASRDRGPTNEKLFF.

V and J are TRBV28 and TRBJ2-7; 9 bases map to TRBD1. The CDR3 has 15 amino acids. The germline V gene encodes CDR1 MDHEN and CDR2 SYDVKM. The V segment lost 4 bases and the J segment 2 bases; nucleotides outside the gene matches: 6. The CDR3 sequence is CASSSGQGFAYEQYF. The CDR3 nucleotides read TGTGCCAGCAGTTCCGGACAGGGGTTTGCCTACGAGCAGTACTTC.

This rearrangement joins TRBV5-1 to TRBJ2-5; TRBD1 agrees at 7 bases. The CDR3 is 15 amino acids. V was pared by 4 bases and J by 5 bases, with 11 bases of the junction left unmatched. Germline V gene sequence: CDR1 SGHRS, CDR2 YFSETQ. CDR3 amino acids: CASSGRTGALETQYF. CDR3 nucleotide sequence: TGCGCCAGCAGCGGCAGGACAGGAGCATTGGAGACCCAGTACTTC.

About this clonotype itself: One end of the junction varies from germline; a read error may be responsible. CDR3 nucleotide sequence: TGTGCCAGCAATTTACTAGCCCTACTCCACAATGAGCAGTTCTTC. It is translated as CASNLLALLHNEQFF. The chain is built from TRBV27 and TRBJ2-1, with D tentatively TRBD2 (6 bases). The CDR3 totals 15 residues. Germline loops: CDR1 MNHEY, CDR2 SMNVEV (reference sequence).

Concerning this clonotype: At one of its ends the junction is not consistent with the germline gene, which may arise from a read error. The chain uses TRBV7-9 and TRBJ2-4; D not resolved. TRBJ2-7 matches the DNA end more closely, so the J call is doubtful. Per the germline V gene, CDR1 is SEHNR and CDR2 is FQNEAQ (reference sequence). The CDR3 sequence is 12 residues long. In nucleotides, the CDR3 is TGTACCAGCAGCTCTGGAACCTACGAGCAGTACTTC. Translating it yields CTSSSGTYEQYF.

V is TRBV20-1 and J is TRBJ2-5; 8 positions agree with TRBD2. CDR3 length: 16 residues. V was clipped by 5 bases and J by 5 bases; unmatched bases: 16. Germline V gene lookup returns CDR1 DFQATT and CDR2 SNEGSKA (reference sequence). The CDR3 nucleotides read TGCAGTGCTCGTGATCCCCTAAGGACTAGCATGGAGACCCAGTACTTC. It is translated as CSARDPLRTSMETQYF.

As regards this clonotype: One end of the junction does not line up with germline, which may come from a read error. The chain carries TRBV6-5 and TRBJ2-1, with no clear D. Germline lookup yields CDR1 MNHEY and CDR2 SVGAGI. The CDR3 is made up of 14 amino acids. The CDR3 nucleotides are TGTGCCAGAAGTTACTCGTACGGCTACAATGAGCAGTTCTTC. Residues: CARSYSYGYNEQFF.

J is TRBJ2-1 and V is TRBV7-2; D is unresolved. The CDR3 runs to 18 residues. Per germline, CDR1 SGHTA and CDR2 FQGNSA. V shed 1 base and J shed 5 bases, with 21 bases lying between them. CDR3: CASSLGVAGGHGNNEQFF. The CDR3, as DNA: TGTGCCAGCAGCTTAGGGGTGGCAGGCGGTCATGGGAACAATGAGCAGTTCTTC.

Here the CDR3 DNA reads TGCGCCAGCAGCTTGAGACAGGGTTTCACAGATACGCAGTATTTT. This codes for CASSLRQGFTDTQYF. The rearrangement links TRBV5-1 to TRBJ2-3; 7 bases fit TRBD1. This CDR3 contains 15 residues. Germline values: CDR1 SGHRS, CDR2 YFSETQ. V shed 1 base and J 2 bases; nucleotides not matched to a gene: 4.

The rearrangement links TRBV15 to TRBJ2-3; D could derive from TRBD1 or TRBD2 (6 bases each). The CDR3 totals 17 residues. The V gene's germline CDR1 is LNHNV and CDR2 YYDKDF (reference sequence). With 1 base removed from V and 4 bases from J, the gap between germline ends came to 18 bases. CDR3: CATSRGGAPTASDTQYF. DNA of the CDR3: TGTGCCACCAGCAGAGGGGGGGCCCCTACCGCATCAGATACGCAGTATTTT.

A few counts support this clonotype. The chain joins TRBV11-2 to TRBJ2-1; D is perhaps TRBD2 (7 bases). The germline V gene encodes CDR1 SGHAT and CDR2 FQNNGV. The V and J ends lost 1 base and 13 bases respectively, with 11 bases between them. This CDR3 is built from 12 residues. The CDR3 sequence is CASSLVGGPQFF. CDR3 DNA sequence: TGTGCCAGCAGCTTAGTCGGGGGGCCACAGTTCTTC.

This clonotype was seen a few times. The chain joins TRBV6-2 or TRBV6-3 to TRBJ2-1; D is possibly TRBD1 or TRBD2 (6 bases each). Germline V lookup: CDR1 MNHEY, CDR2 SVGEGT. The CDR3 covers 14 residues. Trimming took off 1 base at V and 9 bases at J, with 13 bases between the two ends. The CDR3 bases are TGTGCCAGCAGTTACTGGGGGCCGGGGGCTGAGCAGTTCTTC. Protein: CASSYWGPGAEQFF.

The chain has TRBV27 and TRBJ2-5, with 15 bases fitting TRBD2. The J call is in doubt because the DNA end fits TRBJ2-7 better. Germline CDR1 MNHEY, CDR2 SMNVEV (reference sequence). The CDR3 is 16 residues long. The chain's CDR3 is CASKGLAGGPFYEQYF. The CDR3, as DNA: TGTGCCAGCAAAGGACTAGCGGGGGGGCCCTTCTACGAGCAGTACTTC.

A single count supports this clonotype. This rearrangement joins TRBV5-1 to TRBJ2-1, with D perhaps matching TRBD1 or TRBD2 (5 bases each). Per the germline V gene, CDR1 is SGHRS and CDR2 is YFSETQ. The V gene lost 4 bases and the J gene lost 2 bases, with 19 bases spanning the gap. The CDR3 runs to 17 residues. This CDR3 reads CASSGKTGTSAYNEQFF. The DNA for the CDR3 is TGCGCCAGCAGCGGTAAGACTGGGACCAGCGCCTACAATGAGCAGTTCTTC.